The 5 T cell receptor beta chains below come from one sample, sequenced in a study of neurological immune-mediated disorders. Via MiXCR, TCRdb re-called the 5' RACE reads, giving one row per CDR3 protein. The profile shows 85,000 to 90,000 distinct CDR3 sequences, 3% to 4% of them singletons. The sequenced sample consisted of PBMCs. The receptors here all came from a woman between 50 and 59 years old with multiple sclerosis.

This clonotype showed up many times. The CDR3 region is CASSPQGTDYGYTF. The CDR3 DNA reads as TGTGCCAGCAGCCCTCAGGGGACAGACTATGGCTACACCTTC. The chain combines TRBV9 with TRBJ1-2, with 7 nucleotides matching TRBD1. With V trimmed by 4 bases and J by 3 bases, 6 bases remained unmatched. The V gene's germline CDR1 is SGDLS and CDR2 YYNGEE. There are 14 residues in the CDR3.

This clonotype was recorded many times. V usage is TRBV7-9 and J usage is TRBJ2-7; D may be TRBD1 or TRBD2 (5 bases each). The V end was cut by 0 bases, the J end by 2 bases, with 11 bases between. Germline V CDR1 and CDR2: SEHNR, FQNEAQ (reference sequence). The CDR3 has 15 amino acids. The CDR3 DNA sequence: TGTGCCAGCAGCTTAGCGCCCGGGGCCCCCTACGAGCAGTACTTC. Its protein product is CASSLAPGAPYEQYF. The variable domain in full, with the rest retrieved from reference TRBV7-9 and TRBJ2-7, is DTGVSQNPRHKITKRGQNVTFRCDPISEHNRLYWYRQTLGQGPEFLTYFQNEAQLEKSRLLSDRFSAERPKGSFSTLEIQRTEQGDSAMYLCASSLAPGAPYEQYFGPGTRLTVT.

This clonotype appeared many times. The chain is built from TRBV7-2 and TRBJ2-5, with D possibly TRBD1 on 6 matching bases. Germline V gene lookup returns CDR1 SGHTA and CDR2 FQGNSA. V lost 1 base and J 7 bases, leaving 22 bases between the germline ends. The CDR3 is 17 residues long. The CDR3 is CASSLDPPGQSRGTQYF. DNA of the CDR3: TGTGCCAGCAGCTTAGACCCCCCCGGACAGTCCCGAGGGACCCAGTACTTC.

This clonotype occurred many times. The chain couples TRBV25-1 to TRBJ2-7; D may be TRBD2 (6 bases). CDR1 MGHDK and CDR2 SYGVNS come from the germline V gene. V lost 6 bases and J lost 7, with 10 bases in between. This CDR3 spans 11 amino acids. CDR3 region: CASSPGGEQYF. Here the CDR3 DNA reads TGTGCCAGCAGCCCTGGGGGGGAGCAGTACTTC.

This clonotype showed up many times. In this CDR3 the conserved last residue, phenylalanine or tryptophan, is missing, so a read error is likely. J is TRBJ2-1 and V is TRBV7-2; 8 bases line up with TRBD2. V shed 8 bases, J shed 6 bases, and the junction held 12 bases outside the gene matches. The germline gives CDR1 SGHTA, CDR2 FQGNSA. CDR3 length equals 15 residues. Here the CDR3 reads CASASPGGGPNEQFS. The DNA for the CDR3 is TGTGCCAGCGCCTCCCCTGGCGGGGGGCCCAATGAGCAGTTCTCC.